This T cell receptor (beta chain) was captured by sequencing in a study of T cell responses to AZD1222 COVID-19 vaccine. The V and J ends lost 7 bases and 10 bases respectively, with 19 bases between them. CDR1 is SGDLS, CDR2 YYNGEE, per germline. The CDR3 is 13 residues long. The sample holds a few counts of this clone. Profiled with immunoSEQ multiplex PCR; TCRdb holds only in-frame clones, not every one. The sample gives 250,000 to 300,000 clones, approximately 94% of which show up once; around 0.58% is in the top ten. This clonotype was obtained from an adult who received the AZD1222 COVID-19 vaccine. This sequence joins TRBV9 and TRBJ2-3, with D maybe TRBD1 (7 bases). The starting material was peripheral blood, obtained 28 days after the second AZD1222 dose. DNA for the CDR3: TGTGCCAGCGCCCCAGGGGGGATCATGGCGCAGTATTTT. This codes for CASAPGGIMAQYF. The variable domain in full, completed from reference TRBV9 and TRBJ2-3, reads DSGVTQTPKHLITATGQRVTLRCSPRSGDLSVYWYQQSLDQGLQFLIQYYNGEERAKGNILERFSAQQFPDLHSELNLSSLELGDSALYFCASAPGGIMAQYFGPGTRLTVL.